These 9 T cell receptor beta chains originate from one sample sequenced in a study of T cell changes during pregnancy in multiple sclerosis. Produced via immunoSEQ multiplex PCR; TCRdb's table is partial and in-frame only. The sample holds roughly 60,000 clones; around 90% are singletons and the top ten take roughly 0.76%. The sequencing used CD4+ T cells from peripheral blood mononuclear cells, collected in the first trimester of pregnancy. The receptors shown here come from a female donor with multiple sclerosis, enrolled in a pregnancy study.

This clone was recorded once. The rearrangement uses TRBV7-2 and TRBJ2-1, with D unresolved. The CDR3 consists of 12 residues. Per germline, CDR1 SGHTA and CDR2 FQGNSA. With 5 bases removed from V and 9 bases from J, the gap between germline ends came to 11 bases. The chain's CDR3 is CASSQVTAEQFF. For the CDR3, the DNA is TGTGCCAGCAGCCAGGTAACCGCTGAGCAGTTCTTC.

This rearrangement joins TRBV6-1 to TRBJ2-6; 9 nucleotides line up with TRBD1. Germline-derived CDR1 and CDR2 are MNHNS and SASEGT. The V segment lost 9 bases and the J segment 4 bases; nucleotides outside the gene matches: 7. The CDR3 is 15 amino acids. CDR3 loop: CASWDRVSGANVLTF. The CDR3 DNA reads as TGTGCCAGTTGGGACAGGGTATCCGGGGCCAACGTCCTGACTTTC.

The chain has TRBV10-3 and TRBJ2-3, with D perhaps matching TRBD1 (6 bases). Germline V gene data show CDR1 as ENHRY and CDR2 as SYGVKD. CDR3 length: 13 residues. V lost 6 bases and J lost 6, with 13 bases in between. CDR3 amino acids: CAIRSEGDDTQYF. The CDR3 nucleotides read TGTGCCATCAGATCTGAGGGGGACGATACGCAGTATTTT.

The chain combines TRBV10-3 with TRBJ1-3; D ambiguous. The CDR3 totals 13 residues. The germline V gene encodes CDR1 ENHRY and CDR2 SYGVKD. Trimming shortened V by 8 bases and J by 4 bases, and 12 bases separated the two germline ends. CDR3: CAIRLEAGNTIYF. The CDR3 DNA is TGTGCCATCCGGCTAGAGGCAGGAAACACCATATATTTT.

The rearrangement links TRBV2 to TRBJ2-7, with TRBD2 identical over 12 bases. The CDR3 is 16 amino acids. Trimming cost V 5 bases and J 0 bases; bases outside gene matches: 5. Germline-derived CDR1 and CDR2 are SNHLY and FYNNEI. The CDR3 is CASSSQTSGSSYEQYF. Here the CDR3 DNA reads TGTGCCAGCAGTAGCCAGACTAGCGGGAGCTCCTACGAGCAGTACTTC.

This chain uses TRBV6-5 with TRBJ1-5; 7 bases are a match to TRBD1. Germline V lookup: CDR1 MNHEY, CDR2 SVGAGI. The CDR3 contains 12 residues. J was trimmed by 8 bases and V by 6 bases; bases with no gene match: 4. CDR3 protein: CASRQGFEPQHF. The CDR3 DNA sequence: TGTGCCAGCAGACAGGGGTTTGAGCCCCAGCATTTT.

The chain couples TRBV4-3 to TRBJ1-4, with TRBD1 matching 7 bases. CDR1 LGHNA and CDR2 YSLEER come from the germline V gene. V gave up 1 base and J gave up 6 bases; unmatched junction bases: 2. The CDR3 loop spans 14 amino acids. Here the CDR3 reads CASSQGGTDEKLFF. For the CDR3, the DNA is TGCGCCAGCAGCCAAGGCGGGACAGATGAAAAACTGTTTTTT.

The CDR3 is CASSIEDRAAYEQYF. In DNA form, the CDR3 reads TGTGCCAGTAGTATTGAGGACAGGGCAGCGTACGAGCAGTACTTC. This chain joins TRBV19 and TRBJ2-7; TRBD1 agrees at 8 bases. Germline CDR1 LNHDA, CDR2 SQIVND (reference sequence). This CDR3 spans 15 amino acids. V lost 3 bases to trimming and J lost 4 bases; unmatched junction nucleotides: 8.

This clone was seen only a few times. One end of the junction varies from germline; a read error may be responsible. The chain uses TRBV14 and TRBJ2-5; TRBD2 aligns across 12 bases. The CDR3 runs to 16 residues. Germline CDR1 is SGHDN and CDR2 is FVKESK. CDR3 amino acids: CASSKELAGGTETQYF. CDR3 DNA sequence: TGTGCCAGCAGCAAAGAACTAGCGGGGGGTACGGAGACCCAGTACTTC.